A selection of T cell receptor beta chains follows, all from one sample in a study of blood T cell repertoires in COVID-19. Clones were read by immunoSEQ multiplex PCR, and TCRdb kept only the in-frame ones, dropping some. The sample has 180,000 or so clones; approximately 80% are singletons. The sample comprised PBMCs or T cells enriched from blood (not recorded which). These receptors all come from a man aged 50 to 60 who had recovered from COVID-19. The CDR3 runs from the conserved cysteine through the conserved F or W. D genes are given only for firm matches. A row's size may be missing; if present it is once, few, many or a size class.

CASSFEIRSPTEAFF	TGTGCCAGCAGCTTTGAGATCCGTTCCCCGACTGAAGCTTTCTTT	TRBJ1-1	NA	NA	TRBV11-2
CASSPRGQGDGYTF	TGTGCCAGCTCACCACGAGGACAGGGAGATGGCTACACCTTC	TRBJ1-2	NA	TRBD1	TRBV18
CASSLLGLSGANVLTF	TGCGCCAGCAGCTTGTTGGGCCTCTCTGGGGCCAACGTCCTGACTTTC	TRBJ2-6	NA	NA	TRBV5-1
CASRQGPLLTNYGYTF	TGTGCCAGCAGACAGGGCCCCTTACTTACTAACTATGGCTACACCTTC	TRBJ1-2	NA	NA	TRBV27
CARSPGGLGVIGREKLFF	TGTGCCAGAAGCCCAGGGGGTCTTGGGGTTATTGGACGGGAAAAACTGTTTTTT	TRBJ1-4	NA	TRBD1	TRBV5-3
CASSQVTYTRTGELFF	TGTGCCAGCAGCCAAGTGACCTATACGAGGACCGGGGAGCTGTTTTTT	TRBJ2-2	NA	NA	TRBV3-1/TRBV3-2
CASSPYGLGTSTDTQYF	TGTGCCAGCAGCCCGTACGGACTAGGGACTAGCACAGATACGCAGTATTTT	TRBJ2-3	NA	TRBD2	TRBV7-6
CASSRDREYGYTF	TGCGCCAGCAGCCGTGACAGGGAGTATGGCTACACCTTC	TRBJ1-2	NA	TRBD1	TRBV4-1
CASSYSGTGSYTF	TGTGCCAGCAGTTACTCCGGGACAGGGTCCTACACCTTC	TRBJ1-2	NA	TRBD1	TRBV27
CASSERGNSYEQYF	TGTGCCAGCAGCGAGCGGGGAAACTCCTACGAGCAGTACTTC	TRBJ2-7	NA	TRBD2	TRBV9
CASSEAGGDQPQHF	TGTGCCAGCAGTGAAGCGGGCGGGGATCAGCCCCAGCATTTT	TRBJ1-5	NA	NA	TRBV2
CSVERGNEQFF	TGCAGTGTCGAGCGGGGCAATGAGCAGTTCTTC	TRBJ2-1	NA	TRBD2	TRBV20-1
CASSIYGGRGTDTQYF	TGTGCCAGTAGTATATATGGCGGTAGGGGTACAGATACGCAGTATTTT	TRBJ2-3	many	NA	TRBV19